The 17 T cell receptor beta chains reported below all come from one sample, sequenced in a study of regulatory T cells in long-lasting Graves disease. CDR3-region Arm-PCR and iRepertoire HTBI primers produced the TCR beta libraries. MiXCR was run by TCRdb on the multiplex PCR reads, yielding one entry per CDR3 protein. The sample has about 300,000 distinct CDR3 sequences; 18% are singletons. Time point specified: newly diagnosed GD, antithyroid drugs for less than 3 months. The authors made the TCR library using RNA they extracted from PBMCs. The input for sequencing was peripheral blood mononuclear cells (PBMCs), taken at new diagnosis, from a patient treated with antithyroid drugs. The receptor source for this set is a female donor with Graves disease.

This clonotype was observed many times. The CDR3 is CASSSPTGTGSSEQFF. For the CDR3, the DNA is TGTGCCAGCAGTTCACCTACCGGGACAGGGAGTAGTGAGCAGTTCTTC. This sequence joins TRBV6-5 and TRBJ2-1; 9 bases fit TRBD1. Germline CDR1 reads MNHEY; CDR2 reads SVGAGI. V was clipped by 4 bases and J by 9 bases; unmatched bases: 13. This CDR3 has 16 amino acids.

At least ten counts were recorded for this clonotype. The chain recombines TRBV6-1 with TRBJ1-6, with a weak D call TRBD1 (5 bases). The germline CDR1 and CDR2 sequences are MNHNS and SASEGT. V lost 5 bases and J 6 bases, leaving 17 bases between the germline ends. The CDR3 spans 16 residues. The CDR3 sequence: CASSLQGWVTNSPLHF. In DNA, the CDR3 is TGTGCCAGCAGTCTTCAGGGATGGGTCACTAATTCACCCCTCCACTTT.

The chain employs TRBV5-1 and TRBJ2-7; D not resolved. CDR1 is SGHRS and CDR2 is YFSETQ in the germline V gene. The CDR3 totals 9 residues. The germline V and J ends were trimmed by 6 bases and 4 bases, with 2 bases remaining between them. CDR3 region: CASTYEQYF. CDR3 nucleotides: TGCGCCAGCACGTACGAGCAGTACTTC.

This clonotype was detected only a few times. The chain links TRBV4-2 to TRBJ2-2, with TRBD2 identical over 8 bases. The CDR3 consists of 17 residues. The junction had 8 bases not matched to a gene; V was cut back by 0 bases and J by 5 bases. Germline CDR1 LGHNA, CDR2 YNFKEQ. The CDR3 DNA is TGTGCCAGCAGCCAAGACCCAGCGGGGGTAGGGACCGGGGAGCTGTTTTTT. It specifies CASSQDPAGVGTGELFF.

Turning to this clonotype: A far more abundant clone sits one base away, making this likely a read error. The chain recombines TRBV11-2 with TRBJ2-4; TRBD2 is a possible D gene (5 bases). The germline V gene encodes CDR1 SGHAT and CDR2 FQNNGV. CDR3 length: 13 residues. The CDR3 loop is CASEIGWENERFF. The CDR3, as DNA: TGTGCCAGCGAGATAGGGTGGGAGAATGAGCGGTTCTTC.

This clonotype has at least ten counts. The CDR3 nucleotides are TGTGCCAGCAGTTTAGGGGGGCCCCAACAGCGTCAGCCCCAGCATTTT. Translated, it gives CASSLGGPQQRQPQHF. The V and J genes are TRBV12-3 or TRBV12-4 and TRBJ1-5, with TRBD1 as a possible D gene (6 bases). V lost 1 base, J lost 6 bases, and 16 bases lay in between. The CDR3 length is 16 residues.

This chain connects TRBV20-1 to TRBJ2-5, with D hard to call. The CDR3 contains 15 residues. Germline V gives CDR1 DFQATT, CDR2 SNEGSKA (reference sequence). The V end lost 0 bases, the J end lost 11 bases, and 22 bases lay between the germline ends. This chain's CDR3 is CSARDETSSCNEQYF. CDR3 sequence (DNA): TGCAGTGCTAGAGATGAGACAAGCTCCTGCAATGAGCAGTACTTC.

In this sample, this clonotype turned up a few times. The CDR3 sequence: CASSLVRREGRDEQFF. The DNA for the CDR3 is TGTGCCAGCAGCTTAGTTCGGCGGGAGGGCCGCGATGAGCAGTTCTTC. The J gene is TRBJ2-1, the V gene TRBV7-3, with 9 bases fitting TRBD2. Germline V lookup: CDR1 SGHTA, CDR2 FQGTGA. CDR3 length equals 16 residues. With V trimmed by 2 bases and J by 8 bases, 10 bases remained unmatched.

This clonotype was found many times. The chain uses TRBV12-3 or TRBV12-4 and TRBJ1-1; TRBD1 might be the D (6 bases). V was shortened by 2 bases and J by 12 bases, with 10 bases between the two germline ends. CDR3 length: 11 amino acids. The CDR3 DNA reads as TGTGCCAGCAGTTTACAGGGGCGGACTTTCTTT. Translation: CASSLQGRTFF.

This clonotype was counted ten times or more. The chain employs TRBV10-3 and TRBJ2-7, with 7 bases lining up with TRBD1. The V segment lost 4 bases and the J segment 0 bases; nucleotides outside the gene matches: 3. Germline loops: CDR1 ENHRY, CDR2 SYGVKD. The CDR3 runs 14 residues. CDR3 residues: CAISAGGSSYEQYF. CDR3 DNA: TGTGCCATCAGTGCAGGGGGAAGCTCCTACGAGCAGTACTTC.

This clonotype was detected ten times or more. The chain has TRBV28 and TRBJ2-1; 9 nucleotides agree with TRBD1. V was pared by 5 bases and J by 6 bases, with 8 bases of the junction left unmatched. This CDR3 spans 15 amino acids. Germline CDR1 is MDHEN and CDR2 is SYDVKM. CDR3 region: CASSPGGTGTNEQFF. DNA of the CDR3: TGTGCCAGCAGTCCCGGGGGGACAGGGACCAATGAGCAGTTCTTC.

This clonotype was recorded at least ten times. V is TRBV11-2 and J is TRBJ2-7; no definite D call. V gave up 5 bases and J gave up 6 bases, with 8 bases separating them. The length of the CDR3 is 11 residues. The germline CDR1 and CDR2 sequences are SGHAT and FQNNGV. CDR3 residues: CASSVASEQYF. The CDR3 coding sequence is TGTGCCAGCAGCGTGGCGTCCGAGCAGTACTTC.

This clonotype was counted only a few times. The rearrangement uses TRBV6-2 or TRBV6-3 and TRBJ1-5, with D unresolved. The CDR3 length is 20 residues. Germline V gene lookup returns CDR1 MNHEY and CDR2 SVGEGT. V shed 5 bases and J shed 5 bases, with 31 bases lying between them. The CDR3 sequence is CASSEKWGAGKPSPDQPQHF. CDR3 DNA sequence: TGTGCCAGCAGTGAAAAATGGGGTGCTGGGAAGCCATCCCCGGATCAGCCCCAGCATTTT.

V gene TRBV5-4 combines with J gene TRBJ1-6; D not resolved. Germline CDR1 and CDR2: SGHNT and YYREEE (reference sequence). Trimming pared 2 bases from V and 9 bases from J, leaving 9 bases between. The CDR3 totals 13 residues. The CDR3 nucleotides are TGTGCCAGCAGCTTAAGGGAAGGTTCACCCCTCCACTTT. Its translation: CASSLREGSPLHF.

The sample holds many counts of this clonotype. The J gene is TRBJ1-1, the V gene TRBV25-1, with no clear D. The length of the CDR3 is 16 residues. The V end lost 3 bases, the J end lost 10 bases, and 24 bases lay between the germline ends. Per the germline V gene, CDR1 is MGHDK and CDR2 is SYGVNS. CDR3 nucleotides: TGTGCCAGCAGTGACTCTGATCCCCGGGTCTCCTCGGCAGCTTTCTTT. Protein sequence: CASSDSDPRVSSAAFF. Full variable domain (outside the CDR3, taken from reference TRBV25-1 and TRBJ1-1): EADIYQTPRYLVIGTGKKITLECSQTMGHDKMYWYQQDPGMELHLIHYSYGVNSTEKGDLSSESTVSRIRTEHFPLTLESARPSHTSQYLCASSDSDPRVSSAAFFGQGTRLTVV.

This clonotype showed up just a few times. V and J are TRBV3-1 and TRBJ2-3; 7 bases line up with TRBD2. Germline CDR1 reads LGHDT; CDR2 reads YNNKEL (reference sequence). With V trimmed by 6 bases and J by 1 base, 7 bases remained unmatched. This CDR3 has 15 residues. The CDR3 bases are TGTGCCAGCAGGGTTGCGGGAGCAGGCACAGATACGCAGTATTTT. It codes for CASRVAGAGTDTQYF.

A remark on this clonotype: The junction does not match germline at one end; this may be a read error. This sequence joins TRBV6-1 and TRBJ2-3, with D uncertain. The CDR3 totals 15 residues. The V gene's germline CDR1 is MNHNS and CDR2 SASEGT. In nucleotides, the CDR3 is TGTGCCAGCAGTGAAAGCCCCCCTGAAAGGTCAGAAGCTCTCTTT. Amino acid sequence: CASSESPPERSEALF.